A single sample is the source of the 15 T cell receptor beta chains below, sequenced in a study of T cell responses to AZD1222 COVID-19 vaccine. Here immunoSEQ multiplex PCR was the method, and the copy in TCRdb shows in-frame clones only, minus some. The profile covers about 80,000 clones, with 80% to 90% appearing a single time and around 9.3% taken by the ten largest. The material sequenced was peripheral blood, taken 28 days after the second AZD1222 dose. The origin of the receptors is an adult who received the AZD1222 COVID-19 vaccine.

The chain joins TRBV18 to TRBJ1-6, with 9 bases lining up with TRBD1. The germline V gene has CDR1 KGHSH and CDR2 LQKENI. The CDR3 is 16 residues long. V lost 3 bases to trimming and J lost 11 bases; unmatched junction nucleotides: 11. The CDR3 bases are TGTGCCAGCTCACCCTATACCGACAGGGGGAGGACACCCCTCCACTTT. This codes for CASSPYTDRGRTPLHF.

The V call is TRBV7-8, the J call TRBJ2-2, with 8 bases aligning to TRBD1. CDR1 SGHVS and CDR2 FQNEAQ come from the germline V gene. J lost 3 bases, V lost 5 bases, and 8 bases had no gene match. There are 16 residues in the CDR3. The CDR3 sequence: CASSPQGAWDTGELFF. The CDR3 nucleotides are TGTGCCAGCAGCCCGCAGGGGGCGTGGGACACCGGGGAGCTGTTTTTT.

The chain links TRBV28 to TRBJ1-5; possibly TRBD1 for D (6 bases). The CDR3 length is 14 residues. Germline CDR1 MDHEN, CDR2 SYDVKM. V gave up 7 bases and J gave up 6 bases, with 16 bases separating them. The CDR3 DNA follows: TGTGCCAGCAAAAAAACTGGAGGGGGTCAGCCCCAGCATTTT. The encoded protein is CASKKTGGGQPQHF.

The chain recombines TRBV11-2 with TRBJ1-6; D is undetermined. This CDR3 region has 16 residues. V gave up 1 base and J gave up 0 bases, with 7 bases separating them. Germline loops: CDR1 SGHAT, CDR2 FQNNGV. The CDR3 sequence is CASSLGAGSYNSPLHF. Here the CDR3 DNA reads TGTGCCAGCAGCTTAGGGGCCGGCTCCTATAATTCACCCCTCCACTTT.

V gene TRBV28 combines with J gene TRBJ2-2; D call uncertain. Germline values: CDR1 MDHEN, CDR2 SYDVKM. This CDR3 is built from 14 residues. Trimming pared 1 base from V and 7 bases from J, leaving 10 bases between. CDR3 residues: CASSLSWLGGELFF. For the CDR3, the DNA is TGTGCCAGCAGTTTATCTTGGTTGGGCGGGGAGCTGTTTTTT.

The V and J genes are TRBV10-3 and TRBJ2-2, with 11 bases matching TRBD2. The germline CDR1 and CDR2 sequences are ENHRY and SYGVKD. Trimming at V came to 5 bases and at J to 5 bases, leaving 10 bases not matched to a gene. There are 17 residues in the CDR3. The CDR3 spells CAISLSGGALSTGELFF. Written as DNA, the CDR3 is TGTGCCATCAGTCTTAGCGGGGGGGCTTTATCAACCGGGGAGCTGTTTTTT.

The genes are TRBV28 and TRBJ1-2; TRBD1 agrees at 7 bases. The CDR3 has 14 amino acids. Germline V CDR1 and CDR2: MDHEN, SYDVKM. V shed 4 bases and J 6 bases; nucleotides not matched to a gene: 8. The chain's CDR3 is CASSSRQGWNGYTF. The CDR3 DNA follows: TGTGCCAGCAGTTCCAGACAGGGATGGAATGGCTACACCTTC.

The rearrangement links TRBV7-9 to TRBJ1-1, with TRBD1 identical over 7 bases. The CDR3 runs 14 residues. Germline V gives CDR1 SEHNR, CDR2 FQNEAQ (reference sequence). The J segment lost 4 bases and the V segment lost 1 base, leaving 3 bases of the junction unmatched. The CDR3 DNA is TGTGCCAGCAGCTTAGGACAGGGTGCCACTGAAGCTTTCTTT. Protein: CASSLGQGATEAFF. The whole variable domain, remainder taken from reference TRBV7-9 and TRBJ1-1, is DTGVSQNPRHKITKRGQNVTFRCDPISEHNRLYWYRQTLGQGPEFLTYFQNEAQLEKSRLLSDRFSAERPKGSFSTLEIQRTEQGDSAMYLCASSLGQGATEAFFGQGTRLTVV.

DNA of the CDR3: TGTGCCAGCAGGGACGGGGGACTAGCGGGAACCGGGGAGCTGTTTTTT. It encodes CASRDGGLAGTGELFF. The chain joins TRBV5-4 to TRBJ2-2, with TRBD2 matching over 13 bases. J was trimmed by 5 bases and V by 5 bases; bases with no gene match: 6. The germline V gene encodes CDR1 SGHNT and CDR2 YYREEE (reference sequence). CDR3 length: 16 amino acids.

This rearrangement joins TRBV19 to TRBJ1-4, with a weak D call TRBD1 (5 bases). Germline CDR1 reads LNHDA; CDR2 reads SQIVND (reference sequence). This CDR3 is built from 14 residues. The V and J ends lost 8 bases and 6 bases respectively, with 16 bases between them. The CDR3 DNA reads TGTGCCAGTTCTCCACAGGAGGCGGATGAAAAACTGTTTTTT. Its protein is CASSPQEADEKLFF.

V gene TRBV25-1 combines with J gene TRBJ1-5; D might be TRBD1 (5 bases). Germline CDR1 and CDR2: MGHDK and SYGVNS. CDR3 size: 16 residues. Trimming took 2 bases from V and 5 from J, leaving 16 bases between them. The CDR3 sequence: CASSEVVRGAHQPQHF. CDR3 in DNA: TGTGCCAGCAGTGAAGTGGTGAGGGGCGCCCATCAGCCCCAGCATTTT.

V is TRBV28 and J is TRBJ1-5; D might be TRBD1 (5 bases). The germline V gene has CDR1 MDHEN and CDR2 SYDVKM. The CDR3 is made up of 15 amino acids. V lost 5 bases to trimming and J lost 0 bases, with 11 bases between them. The CDR3 region has the DNA TGTGCCAGCAGTCGGGGACGGAATAGCAATCAGCCCCAGCATTTT. This sequence encodes CASSRGRNSNQPQHF.

The rearrangement links TRBV7-8 to TRBJ2-1, with D unclear. This CDR3 is built from 12 residues. Trimming took off 1 base at V and 6 bases at J, with 4 bases between the two ends. CDR1 SGHVS and CDR2 FQNEAQ come from the germline V gene. CDR3 coding DNA: TGTGCCAGCAGCTTAGGGTTCAATGAGCAGTTCTTC. It specifies CASSLGFNEQFF.

V is TRBV18 and J is TRBJ1-5; no reliable D call. V was clipped by 2 bases and J by 2 bases, with 13 bases between them. The CDR3 extends over 16 amino acids. Germline V gene sequence: CDR1 KGHSH, CDR2 LQKENI. CDR3 sequence: CASSPRSASGNQPQHF. The DNA of the CDR3 is TGTGCCAGCTCACCAAGGTCCGCCTCGGGCAATCAGCCCCAGCATTTT.

The chain carries TRBV6-1 and TRBJ1-6, with a tentative D call TRBD1 (5 bases). Germline values: CDR1 MNHNS, CDR2 SASEGT. The V and J ends lost 3 bases and 4 bases respectively, with 13 bases between them. The CDR3 is 16 amino acids. The chain's CDR3 is CASSEAGWEYNSPLHF. For the CDR3, the DNA is TGTGCCAGCAGTGAGGCAGGGTGGGAATATAATTCACCCCTCCACTTT.